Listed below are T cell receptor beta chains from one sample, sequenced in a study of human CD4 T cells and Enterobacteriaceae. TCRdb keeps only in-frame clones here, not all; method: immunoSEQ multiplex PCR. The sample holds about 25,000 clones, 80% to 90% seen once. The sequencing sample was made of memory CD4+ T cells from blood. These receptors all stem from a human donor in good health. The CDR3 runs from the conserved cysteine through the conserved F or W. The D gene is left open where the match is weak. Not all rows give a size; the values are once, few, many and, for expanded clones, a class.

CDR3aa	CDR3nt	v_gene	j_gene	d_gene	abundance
CASSVRQGGEGETQYF	TGTGCCAGCAGCGTTCGTCAGGGGGGCGAAGGAGAGACCCAGTACTTC	TRBV9	TRBJ2-5	-	once
CASSLGRRGWNTEAFF	TGTGCCAGCAGTTTAGGGAGGCGGGGGTGGAACACTGAAGCTTTCTTT	TRBV28	TRBJ1-1	-	-
CASSRLTGDEQFF	TGTGCCAGCAGCAGGCTGACGGGGGATGAGCAGTTCTTC	TRBV6-1	TRBJ2-1	-	-
CASSRLAGHSYNEQFF	TGTGCCAGCAGTCGCTTGGCGGGGCACTCCTACAATGAGCAGTTCTTC	TRBV2	TRBJ2-1	-	-
CASSLVRGPGANVLTF	TGCGCCAGCAGCTTGGTGCGGGGTCCTGGGGCCAACGTCCTGACTTTC	TRBV5-1	TRBJ2-6	-	-
CASSSLANYGYTF	TGTGCCAGCAGTTCCTTAGCTAACTATGGCTACACCTTC	TRBV28	TRBJ1-2	-	-
CASNDRGSYEQYF	TGTGCCAGCAACGACAGGGGCTCCTACGAGCAGTACTTC	TRBV5-4	TRBJ2-7	TRBD1	-
CASFDGVNQPQHF	TGTGCCAGCTTTGACGGCGTGAATCAGCCCCAGCATTTT	TRBV19	TRBJ1-5	-	-
CSVTRVNTGELFF	TGCAGCGTCACAAGGGTGAACACCGGGGAGCTGTTTTTT	TRBV29-1	TRBJ2-2	-	-
CASSLWGDGEKLFF	TGTGCCAGCAGTTTATGGGGGGACGGGGAAAAACTGTTTTTT	TRBV27	TRBJ1-4	-	-
CASSLGANTGELFF	TGTGCCAGCAGCTTAGGCGCGAACACCGGGGAGCTGTTTTTT	TRBV11-2	TRBJ2-2	-	-
CAWKQARARNTIYF	TGTGCCTGGAAACAGGCCAGGGCCCGAAACACCATATATTTT	TRBV30	TRBJ1-3	-	-
CASSPQGAAGELFF	TGCGCCAGCAGCCCGCAGGGGGCGGCCGGGGAGCTGTTTTTT	TRBV5-1	TRBJ2-2	TRBD1	-
CASSETSMETQYF	TGTGCCAGCAGTGAAACTAGCATGGAGACCCAGTACTTC	TRBV2	TRBJ2-5	-	-
CASSPKGNIQYF	TGTGCCAGCAGCCCAAAGGGGAACATTCAGTACTTC	TRBV7-2	TRBJ2-4	-	-
CASSSRLVSDTQYF	TGCGCCAGCAGCTCGAGGCTAGTCTCAGATACGCAGTATTTT	TRBV5-1	TRBJ2-3	-	once
CASSYSNNEAFF	TGTGCCAGCAGTTACTCCAACAATGAAGCTTTCTTT	TRBV6-5	TRBJ1-1	-	-
CASSLEQKPTYEQYF	TGCGCCAGCAGCTTGGAACAAAAGCCCACCTACGAGCAGTACTTC	TRBV5-1	TRBJ2-7	-	-
CAWWDGHYGYTF	TGTGCCTGGTGGGACGGTCACTATGGCTACACCTTC	TRBV30	TRBJ1-2	-	-
CASSQGRLNTEAFF	TGTGCCAGCAGCCAGGGACGGCTGAACACTGAAGCTTTCTTT	TRBV7-2	TRBJ1-1	-	-
CASSSTGLAGYEQYF	TGTGCCAGCAGCTCTACGGGACTAGCGGGATACGAGCAGTACTTC	TRBV27	TRBJ2-7	TRBD2	-
CASSSRLNPGLRTEQFF	TGTGCCAGCAGCTCACGACTCAACCCGGGACTAAGAACCGAGCAGTTCTTC	TRBV7-3	TRBJ2-1	TRBD2	-
CASSLGTSHGDTQYF	TGTGCCAGCAGCCTCGGGACTTCCCATGGGGATACGCAGTATTTT	TRBV7-7	TRBJ2-3	-	-
CASSEQTRANTIYF	TGTGCCAGTAGCGAGCAAACGAGGGCCAACACCATATATTTT	TRBV19	TRBJ1-3	-	-
CASRTQGATDTQYF	TGTGCCAGCAGGACTCAGGGGGCAACAGATACGCAGTATTTT	TRBV6-1	TRBJ2-3	TRBD1	-
CASSRYSGGGYEQYF	TGTGCCAGCAGTAGGTATAGCGGCGGGGGCTACGAGCAGTACTTC	TRBV6-5	TRBJ2-7	TRBD2	-
CASSDRGNTEAFF	TGCGCCAGCAGCGACAGGGGGAACACTGAAGCTTTCTTT	TRBV5-1	TRBJ1-1	TRBD1	-
CASSPPGRERVEQYF	TGTGCCAGCAGCCCCCCCGGCCGGGAAAGGGTCGAGCAGTACTTC	TRBV5-6	TRBJ2-7	-	once
CAISPGQYYNEQFF	TGTGCCATCAGTCCGGGACAATATTACAATGAGCAGTTCTTC	TRBV10-3	TRBJ2-1	-	-
CASSDRTNQPQHF	TGTGCCAGTTCGGACAGGACAAATCAGCCCCAGCATTTT	TRBV19	TRBJ1-5	TRBD1	few
CASSLSVNSPNEKLFF	TGTGCCAGCAGCTTATCAGTAAACAGTCCCAATGAAAAACTGTTTTTT	TRBV7-9	TRBJ1-4	-	-
CATSRDLGAGANVLTF	TGTGCCACCAGCAGAGATCTGGGGGCCGGGGCCAACGTCCTGACTTTC	TRBV15	TRBJ2-6	-	-
CASSQPTSGRYNEQFF	TGCGCCAGCAGCCAACCGACTAGCGGGAGATACAATGAGCAGTTCTTC	TRBV4-1	TRBJ2-1	TRBD2	-
CASSLSGNTIYF	TGTGCCAGCAGCTTGAGTGGAAACACCATATATTTT	TRBV5-5	TRBJ1-3	-	-
CASRRSGGDEKLFF	TGCGCCAGCCGTCGCTCAGGGGGCGATGAAAAACTGTTTTTT	TRBV5-1	TRBJ1-4	TRBD1	-
CASSVEWSGGNTIYF	TGTGCCAGCAGCGTAGAGTGGTCTGGCGGAAACACCATATATTTT	TRBV9	TRBJ1-3	-	-
CASSPGTGRNSPLHF	TGTGCCAGCAGCCCCGGGACAGGGAGAAACTCACCCCTCCACTTT	TRBV7-2	TRBJ1-6	TRBD1	-
CASSFADLKNIQYF	TGTGCCAGCAGTTTCGCCGATCTAAAAAACATTCAGTACTTC	TRBV28	TRBJ2-4	-	-
CASSQMPGTSGDTDTQYF	TGTGCCAGCAGCCAAATGCCTGGGACTAGCGGAGATACAGATACGCAGTATTTT	TRBV13	TRBJ2-3	TRBD2	-
CASSLDGSRNQPQHF	TGTGCCAGCAGCTTAGACGGGTCGCGAAATCAGCCCCAGCATTTT	TRBV5-4	TRBJ1-5	-	-
CASSLLSQETQYF	TGTGCCAGCAGTTTACTCAGTCAAGAGACCCAGTACTTC	TRBV28	TRBJ2-5	-	once
CASSPISAYEQYF	TGTGCCAGCTCACCTATCTCTGCCTACGAGCAGTACTTC	TRBV18	TRBJ2-7	-	-
CASSCRLAGEPPAYEQYF	TGTGCCAGCAGTTGTCGACTAGCGGGAGAGCCTCCCGCCTACGAGCAGTACTTC	TRBV6-8	TRBJ2-7	TRBD2	-
CAISSQGSEAFF	TGTGCCATCAGCAGTCAGGGGTCTGAAGCTTTCTTT	TRBV10-3	TRBJ1-1	-	-
CASRPGQGAFNEQFF	TGTGCCAGTAGACCGGGACAGGGGGCATTCAATGAGCAGTTCTTC	TRBV19	TRBJ2-1	TRBD1	-
CAWGGRMRHEQYF	TGTGCCTGGGGGGGACGCATGAGGCACGAGCAGTACTTC	TRBV30	TRBJ2-7	-	-
CASSRSGAGEDTQYF	TGTGCCAGCAGTCGTAGCGGGGCTGGGGAAGATACGCAGTATTTT	TRBV5-4	TRBJ2-3	TRBD2	-
CASSSGLAGANEQFF	TGTGCCAGCTCATCGGGACTAGCGGGAGCGAATGAGCAGTTCTTC	TRBV18	TRBJ2-1	TRBD2	once
CATSTVSNQPQHF	TGTGCCACAAGTACCGTAAGCAATCAGCCCCAGCATTTT	TRBV19	TRBJ1-5	-	-
CASSLEAGVAETQYF	TGCGCCAGCAGCTTGGAGGCAGGGGTGGCAGAGACCCAGTACTTC	TRBV5-1	TRBJ2-5	-	few
CASSLAVGADGYTF	TGTGCCAGCAGCTTAGCCGTGGGGGCAGATGGCTACACCTTC	TRBV11-3	TRBJ1-2	-	-
CATRFNPDEKLFF	TGTGCCACCAGATTTAACCCGGATGAAAAACTGTTTTTT	TRBV15	TRBJ1-4	-	-
CASSLYPDLQHF	TGTGCCAGCTCACTTTACCCGGACTTGCAGCATTTT	TRBV18	TRBJ1-5	-	-
CATSRGPEAFF	TGTGCCACGTCCAGAGGGCCTGAAGCTTTCTTT	TRBV30	TRBJ1-1	-	-
CASSSSGRSTGELFF	TGTGCCAGCAGTTCCAGCGGGAGGAGCACCGGGGAGCTGTTTTTT	TRBV7-3	TRBJ2-2	TRBD2	-
CASSLGLTNNEQFF	TGTGCCAGCAGCTTAGGGCTAACCAACAATGAGCAGTTCTTC	TRBV7-9	TRBJ2-1	-	-
CASSLPSGSHEQYF	TGTGCCAGCAGCTTGCCTAGCGGGAGCCACGAGCAGTACTTC	TRBV5-5	TRBJ2-7	TRBD2	-
CASSLQGLSGYGYTF	TGTGCCAGCAGCTTGCAGGGTTTGTCGGGGTATGGCTACACCTTC	TRBV5-4	TRBJ1-2	-	few
CASIQFALWGRGGTEAFF	TGTGCCAGCATCCAATTTGCCCTCTGGGGCAGGGGTGGGACTGAAGCTTTCTTT	TRBV28	TRBJ1-1	-	-